A selection of T cell receptor beta chains follows, all from one sample in a study of blood T cell repertoires in COVID-19. The method was immunoSEQ multiplex PCR; TCRdb's version includes in-frame clones alone and lacks a portion of them. The table has approximately 230,000 clones, around 83% seen once. Input material: peripheral blood. The receptors derive from a man of 80 years or more with acute or convalescent COVID-19. The CDR3 runs from the conserved cysteine through the conserved F or W. The D gene is left open where the match is weak. Size is stated for part of the rows, as once, few or many counts, or as a class when the clone is expanded.

J: TRBJ2-3
D: TRBD1
V: TRBV3-1/TRBV3-2
size: -
CDR3: CASGNSGTAGGDTQYF
DNA: TGTGCCAGCGGCAACTCCGGGACAGCTGGAGGAGATACGCAGTATTTT

J: TRBJ1-6
D: TRBD1
V: TRBV6-4
size: once
CDR3: CASSVLPGQFNSPLHF
DNA: TGTGCCAGCAGTGTCTTACCGGGACAGTTTAATTCACCCCTCCACTTT

J: TRBJ2-7
D: TRBD1
V: TRBV5-1
size: -
CDR3: CASSLGTGGSYRSYEQYF
DNA: TGCGCCAGCAGCTTGGGGACAGGGGGCTCATATCGCTCCTACGAGCAGTACTTC

J: TRBJ1-2
D: TRBD1
V: TRBV19
size: -
CDR3: CASSTRTGGTYGYTF
DNA: TGTGCCAGTAGTACGAGAACAGGGGGTACCTATGGCTACACCTTC

J: TRBJ1-3
D: -
V: TRBV6-5
size: -
CDR3: CATSEGTNSGNTIYF
DNA: TGTGCCACCTCTGAGGGGACAAACTCTGGAAACACCATATATTTT

J: TRBJ2-5
D: TRBD2
V: TRBV5-1
size: -
CDR3: CASTRLAGGGETQYF
DNA: TGCGCCAGCACCCGACTAGCGGGGGGTGGGGAGACCCAGTACTTC

J: TRBJ2-7
D: TRBD2
V: TRBV6-1
size: -
CDR3: CASSDAGGLAAYEQYF
DNA: TGTGCCAGCAGTGATGCGGGGGGACTAGCGGCCTACGAGCAGTACTTC

J: TRBJ1-2
D: TRBD1
V: TRBV5-1
size: -
CDR3: CASSLVTGQGAAGYTF
DNA: TGCGCCAGCAGCTTGGTGACAGGACAGGGGGCGGCTGGCTACACCTTC

J: TRBJ2-3
D: -
V: TRBV18
size: once
CDR3: CASSPKGWGTDTQYF
DNA: TGTGCCAGCTCACCAAAGGGGTGGGGCACAGATACGCAGTATTTT

J: TRBJ2-1
D: -
V: TRBV27
size: -
CDR3: CASSPLGQGLNNEQFF
DNA: TGTGCCAGCAGTCCCTTGGGGCAGGGATTGAACAATGAGCAGTTCTTC